Sequencing of this TCR beta chain was carried out in a study of shared clonotypes between healthy human individuals. Here immunoSEQ multiplex PCR was the method, and the copy in TCRdb shows in-frame clones only, minus some. The table records 2 million to 2.5 million clones, 85% to 95% of them present only once. V was clipped by 5 bases and J by 7 bases, with 8 bases between them. CDR3 length equals 11 residues. Per germline, CDR1 SEHNR and CDR2 FQNEAQ (reference sequence). This clone came up a few times. The chain joins TRBV7-9 to TRBJ1-1, with D unresolved. The source material was naive CD4+ T cells from PBMCs. Indicated subset: CD45RA+ positively selected. This clonotype originated in a man aged 18 to 30 in good health. Some clones in this sample may be carry-over from other donors' samples. The CDR3 sequence: CASSHPDEAFF. The CDR3 DNA sequence: TGTGCCAGCAGCCATCCAGATGAAGCTTTCTTT.